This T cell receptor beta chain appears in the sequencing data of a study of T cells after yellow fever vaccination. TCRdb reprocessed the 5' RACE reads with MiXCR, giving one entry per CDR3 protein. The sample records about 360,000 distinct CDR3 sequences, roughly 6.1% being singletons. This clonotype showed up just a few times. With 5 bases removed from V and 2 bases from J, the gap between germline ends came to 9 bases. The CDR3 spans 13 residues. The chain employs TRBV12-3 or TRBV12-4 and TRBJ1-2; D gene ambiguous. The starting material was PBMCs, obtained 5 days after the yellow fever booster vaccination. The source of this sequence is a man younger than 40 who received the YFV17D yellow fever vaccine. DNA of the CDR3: TGTGCCAGCAGTCTCAAGGACAACTATGGCTACACCTTC. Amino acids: CASSLKDNYGYTF.